Below are 22 T cell receptor beta chains sequenced from a single sample in a study of T cells in Graves' hyperthyroidism and ophthalmopathy. RNA transcripts were the template for amplifying TCR beta CDR3 regions. The primer set for the first-round RT-PCR of the TCR CDR3 was HTBI. Via MiXCR, TCRdb re-called the multiplex PCR reads, giving one row per CDR3 protein. The data contain 490,000 or so distinct CDR3 sequences, about 20% of them singletons. The specimen sequenced was blood. All receptors come from a woman in her 70s with Graves' ophthalmopathy.

The chain is built from TRBV4-3 and TRBJ2-7; 7 nucleotides match TRBD1. CDR1 LGHNA and CDR2 YSLEER come from the germline V gene. The CDR3 sequence is 15 residues long. Germline trimming cut 1 base from V and 3 bases from J; bases unmatched to any gene: 6. The CDR3 region is CASSQATGAYYEQYF. Here the CDR3 DNA reads TGCGCCAGCAGCCAAGCCACAGGGGCCTACTACGAGCAGTACTTC.

The chain recombines TRBV28 with TRBJ1-3; possibly TRBD1 for D (5 bases). Trimming pared 5 bases from V and 1 base from J, leaving 15 bases between. This CDR3 region has 16 residues. Per germline, CDR1 MDHEN and CDR2 SYDVKM. The CDR3 bases are TGTGCCAGCAGTAGGGACCTTACTTTTTCTGGAAACACCATATATTTT. Translated: CASSRDLTFSGNTIYF.

The chain has TRBV6-5 and TRBJ2-1; TRBD2 might be the D (6 bases). The CDR3 loop spans 15 amino acids. V gave up 0 bases and J gave up 2 bases, with 8 bases separating them. Germline lookup yields CDR1 MNHEY and CDR2 SVGAGI. CDR3 residues: CASSYSSGTYNEQFF. CDR3 bases: TGTGCCAGCAGTTACTCTAGCGGCACCTACAATGAGCAGTTCTTC.

In its sample, this clonotype was seen a few times. The V call is TRBV7-2, the J call TRBJ2-1, with D possibly being TRBD1 or TRBD2 (7 bases each). CDR3 length equals 12 residues. Germline CDR1 is SGHTA and CDR2 is FQGNSA. Trimming removed 5 bases at V and 14 bases at J, with 16 bases between. CDR3 coding DNA: TGTGCCAGCAGCCAACGACAGGGAGGGAAGTTCTTC. Protein product: CASSQRQGGKFF.

V is TRBV30 and J is TRBJ1-5; D gene unclear. The germline V gene encodes CDR1 GTSNPN and CDR2 SVGIG (reference sequence). V lost 2 bases, J lost 5 bases, and 10 bases lay in between. This CDR3 comprises 13 residues. The CDR3, as DNA: TGTGCCTGGAGTAATCACTTGGATCAGCCCCAGCATTTT. This sequence encodes CAWSNHLDQPQHF.

The rearrangement uses TRBV6-2 or TRBV6-3 and TRBJ1-2; D gene uncertain. This CDR3 is 12 amino acids long. Trimming removed 6 bases at V and 7 bases at J, with 12 bases between. Germline V CDR1 and CDR2: MNHEY, SVGEGT. The chain's CDR3 is CASSDTPGGYTF. CDR3 DNA sequence: TGTGCCAGCAGCGACACTCCGGGTGGCTACACCTTC.

Regarding this clonotype: A much larger clone lies a single base off, so this may be a read error. This chain uses TRBV11-2 with TRBJ2-7; 9 nucleotides agree with TRBD2. Germline lookup yields CDR1 SGHAT and CDR2 FQNNGV. V lost 5 bases to trimming and J lost 6 bases; unmatched junction nucleotides: 8. This CDR3 spans 14 amino acids. DNA for the CDR3: TGTGCCAGCAGCCCTGGACCAGCGGGAGGCGAGCAGTACTTC. This codes for CASSPGPAGGEQYF.

This clonotype has ten or more counts. J is TRBJ1-1 and V is TRBV28, with 8 bases identical to TRBD1. The germline V gene encodes CDR1 MDHEN and CDR2 SYDVKM. The trim removed 3 bases at V and 4 bases at J, leaving 10 bases unmatched. CDR3 length equals 16 residues. The CDR3, as DNA: TGTGCCAGCAGTTTCGCCGCGGGACAGGTCTCCACTGAAGCTTTCTTT. This codes for CASSFAAGQVSTEAFF.

This rearrangement joins TRBV25-1 to TRBJ1-1; D gene unclear. The V and J ends lost 3 bases and 0 bases respectively, with 8 bases between them. CDR1 is MGHDK and CDR2 is SYGVNS in the germline V gene. The CDR3 extends over 14 amino acids. Written as DNA, the CDR3 is TGTGCCAGCAGTGATCCAACTATGAACACTGAAGCTTTCTTT. This encodes CASSDPTMNTEAFF.

This clonotype was seen repeatedly, ten times or more. The chain joins TRBV12-3 or TRBV12-4 to TRBJ1-1; a weak D match, TRBD1 (6 bases). V was cut by 4 bases and J by 1 base, with 7 bases left in between. The CDR3 is made up of 13 amino acids. This CDR3 reads CASSSTGNTEAFF. CDR3 nucleotides: TGTGCCAGCAGTTCGACAGGGAACACTGAAGCTTTCTTT.

This clonotype was seen a handful of times. A read error is possible here, since a much larger clone lies one base away. This chain uses TRBV6-2 or TRBV6-3 with TRBJ2-1, with unresolved D. Germline V CDR1 and CDR2: MNHEY, SVGEGT. This CDR3 contains 11 residues. Trimming shortened V by 2 bases and J by 7 bases, and 3 bases separated the two germline ends. This CDR3 is CASSYNNEQFF. Written as DNA, the CDR3 is TGTGCCAGCAGTTACAATAATGAGCAGTTCTTC.

The J gene is TRBJ2-7, the V gene TRBV20-1; 7 bases match TRBD2. Germline CDR1 and CDR2: DFQATT and SNEGSKA (reference sequence). V gave up 7 bases and J gave up 5 bases; unmatched junction bases: 5. The CDR3 is 11 amino acids. The CDR3 is CSVEGRDEQYF. The CDR3 DNA reads TGCAGTGTAGAGGGGAGGGACGAGCAGTACTTC.

The V and J genes are TRBV6-1 and TRBJ1-5; TRBD1 matches 10 bases. The germline CDR1 and CDR2 sequences are MNHNS and SASEGT. V trimming: 5 bases; J trimming: 4 bases; junction bases outside the gene matches: 5. This CDR3 region has 15 residues. This CDR3 reads CASSPTGGVNQPQHF. DNA for the CDR3: TGTGCCAGCAGTCCGACAGGGGGCGTAAATCAGCCCCAGCATTTT.

The V and J genes are TRBV10-3 and TRBJ2-2; tentatively, D is TRBD2 (5 bases). CDR3 size: 12 residues. Germline lookup yields CDR1 ENHRY and CDR2 SYGVKD. The V gene lost 8 bases and the J gene lost 5 bases, with 9 bases spanning the gap. CDR3 nucleotide sequence: TGTGCCATCGGTGGCGGGACCGGGGAGCTGTTTTTT. The encoded protein is CAIGGGTGELFF.

The table lists this clonotype with a few counts. The chain couples TRBV5-1 to TRBJ2-2; D ambiguous. CDR1 is SGHRS and CDR2 is YFSETQ in the germline V gene. This CDR3 spans 14 amino acids. Trimming left V 4 bases short and J 4 bases short, with 11 bases between. CDR3 amino acids: CASSEPGGTGELFF. CDR3 DNA sequence: TGCGCCAGCAGCGAGCCGGGCGGCACCGGGGAGCTGTTTTTT.

This clonotype appeared a few times. The chain recombines TRBV6-5 with TRBJ1-5; 7 nucleotides line up with TRBD1. J was trimmed by 7 bases and V by 1 base; bases with no gene match: 7. Looked up from germline, CDR1 is MNHEY and CDR2 is SVGAGI. The CDR3 has 15 residues. In DNA, the CDR3 is TGTGCCAGCAGTTACTTACAGGGGATAGGGCAGCCCCAGCATTTT. It yields the protein CASSYLQGIGQPQHF.

This clonotype appeared a few times. This chain joins TRBV30 and TRBJ2-7; D ambiguous. There are 10 residues in the CDR3. The V and J ends lost 5 bases and 2 bases respectively, with 4 bases between them. From germline, CDR1 is GTSNPN and CDR2 SVGIG (reference sequence). CDR3 protein: CAWAPYEQYF. The CDR3 nucleotides are TGTGCCTGGGCCCCCTACGAGCAGTACTTC.

The J gene is TRBJ2-1, the V gene TRBV20-1; 11 positions agree with TRBD2. Germline V gives CDR1 DFQATT, CDR2 SNEGSKA (reference sequence). This CDR3 has 14 residues. V lost 3 bases to trimming and J lost 3 bases; unmatched junction nucleotides: 1. CDR3 in amino acids: CSARTSGIYNEQFF. In DNA, the CDR3 is TGCAGTGCTAGGACTAGCGGGATCTACAATGAGCAGTTCTTC.

CDR3 nucleotides: TGCAGTGCTGGGACCGGGACAGGGGGCCTCTACACCTTC. This codes for CSAGTGTGGLYTF. The genes are TRBV20-1 and TRBJ1-2; 12 bases are a match to TRBD1. Germline V gives CDR1 DFQATT, CDR2 SNEGSKA (reference sequence). The CDR3 runs 13 residues. Germline trimming cut 5 bases from V and 10 bases from J; bases unmatched to any gene: 8.

The rearrangement uses TRBV5-5 and TRBJ2-1, with 8 bases aligning to TRBD1. The V gene end was trimmed by 0 bases and the J gene end by 6 bases; junction bases not matched to a gene: 5. The CDR3 covers 15 residues. The V gene's germline CDR1 is SGHKS and CDR2 YYEKEE (reference sequence). The DNA for the CDR3 is TGTGCCAGCAGCTTGGCGGCAGGGGGCGTCAATGAGCAGTTCTTC. This codes for CASSLAAGGVNEQFF.

This clonotype has a handful of counts. This rearrangement joins TRBV30 to TRBJ2-3; a possible D gene is TRBD2 (6 bases). Between the trimmed V and J ends, which lost 8 bases and 2 bases, there was a span of 14 bases. This CDR3 has 13 residues. The germline V gene has CDR1 GTSNPN and CDR2 SVGIG (reference sequence). In nucleotides, the CDR3 is TGTGCCCTAGTGGGACTTCTCACAGATACGCAGTATTTT. Its translation: CALVGLLTDTQYF.

The chain employs TRBV18 and TRBJ2-7; no definite D call. The CDR3 has 14 residues. V lost 0 bases and J 1 base, leaving 7 bases between the germline ends. Germline loops: CDR1 KGHSH, CDR2 LQKENI. The DNA of the CDR3 is TGTGCCAGCTCACCACCGGCACAGTCCTACGAGCAGTACTTC. It is translated as CASSPPAQSYEQYF.